The 4 T cell receptor beta chains reported below all come from one sample, sequenced in a study of blood T cells in healthy people across ages. PCR was performed a second time for roughly 7 to 12 cycles using a sample-barcoded 5' primer and a J-beta primer mix. Using its own MiXCR run on the 5' RACE reads, TCRdb lists one record per CDR3 protein. The repertoire holds under 700,000 distinct CDR3 sequences, with under 30% as singletons. The same data also contributed to another study, on T cells of mothers and their children.

The sequenced sample consisted of blood. Receptors were obtained from a boy younger than 18 in good health.

This clonotype was observed a single time. The chain has TRBV19 and TRBJ1-1, with 7 bases that match TRBD1. This CDR3 spans 13 amino acids. Per the germline V gene, CDR1 is LNHDA and CDR2 is SQIVND (reference sequence). V shed 8 bases, J shed 1 base, and the junction held 4 bases outside the gene matches. CDR3 residues: CASLDRPNTEAFF. CDR3 DNA: TGTGCCAGTTTGGACAGGCCGAACACTGAAGCTTTCTTT.

The V and J genes are TRBV20-1 and TRBJ2-7, with 12 nucleotides matching TRBD2. This CDR3 is 17 amino acids long. V trimming: 1 base; J trimming: 3 bases; junction bases outside the gene matches: 10. Germline V gives CDR1 DFQATT, CDR2 SNEGSKA (reference sequence). CDR3 in DNA: TGCAGTGCTAGAGCCGCGCTAGCGGGAGGGCCGCGCTACGAGCAGTACTTC. Its translation is CSARAALAGGPRYEQYF.

The table lists this clonotype with many counts. The chain links TRBV6-2 or TRBV6-3 to TRBJ2-5; D may be TRBD2 (5 bases). The CDR3 runs 13 residues. V was clipped by 5 bases and J by 2 bases, with 9 bases between them. Per germline, CDR1 MNHEY and CDR2 SVGEGT. The CDR3 here is CASSSREQETQYF. For the CDR3, the DNA is TGTGCCAGCAGTAGTCGGGAACAAGAGACCCAGTACTTC.

The chain employs TRBV5-1 and TRBJ2-1; the match to TRBD1 covers 9 bases. The junction had 2 bases not matched to a gene; V was cut back by 3 bases and J by 1 base. The CDR3 consists of 15 residues. Per germline, CDR1 SGHRS and CDR2 YFSETQ. The DNA of the CDR3 is TGCGCCAGCAGCTCGACAGGGGGGTCCTACAATGAGCAGTTCTTC. Translation: CASSSTGGSYNEQFF.